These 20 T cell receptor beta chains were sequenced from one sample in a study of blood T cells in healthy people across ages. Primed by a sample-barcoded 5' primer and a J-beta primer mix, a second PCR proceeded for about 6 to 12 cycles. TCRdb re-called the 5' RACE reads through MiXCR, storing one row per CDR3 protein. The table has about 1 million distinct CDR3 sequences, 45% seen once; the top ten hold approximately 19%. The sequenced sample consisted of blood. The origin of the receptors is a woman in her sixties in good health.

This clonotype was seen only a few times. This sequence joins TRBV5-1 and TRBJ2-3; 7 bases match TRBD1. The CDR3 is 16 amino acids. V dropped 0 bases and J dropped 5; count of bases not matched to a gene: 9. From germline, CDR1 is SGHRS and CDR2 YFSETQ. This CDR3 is CASSLEGTARIDTQYF. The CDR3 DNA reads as TGCGCCAGCAGCTTGGAGGGGACAGCTCGAATAGATACGCAGTATTTT.

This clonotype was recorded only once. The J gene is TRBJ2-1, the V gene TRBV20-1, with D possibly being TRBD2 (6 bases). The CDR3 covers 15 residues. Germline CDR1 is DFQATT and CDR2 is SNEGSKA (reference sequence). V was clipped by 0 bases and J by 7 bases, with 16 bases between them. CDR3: CSARDTDVAANEQFF. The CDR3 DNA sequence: TGCAGTGCTAGAGATACGGACGTAGCGGCGAATGAGCAGTTCTTC.

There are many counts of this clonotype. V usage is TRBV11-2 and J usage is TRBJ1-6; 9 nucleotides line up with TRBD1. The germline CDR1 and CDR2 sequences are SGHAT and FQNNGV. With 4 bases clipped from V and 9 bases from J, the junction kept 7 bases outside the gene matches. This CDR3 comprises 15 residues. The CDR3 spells CASSSGQGFGSPLHF. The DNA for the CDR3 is TGTGCCAGCAGCTCGGGACAGGGTTTTGGTTCACCCCTCCACTTT.

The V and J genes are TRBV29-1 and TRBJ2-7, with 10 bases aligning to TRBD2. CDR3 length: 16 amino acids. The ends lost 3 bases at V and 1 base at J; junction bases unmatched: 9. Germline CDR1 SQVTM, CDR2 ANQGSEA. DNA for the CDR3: TGCAGCGTTGAGGGGCTAGCGGGAGAACTTTCCTACGAGCAGTACTTC. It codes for CSVEGLAGELSYEQYF.

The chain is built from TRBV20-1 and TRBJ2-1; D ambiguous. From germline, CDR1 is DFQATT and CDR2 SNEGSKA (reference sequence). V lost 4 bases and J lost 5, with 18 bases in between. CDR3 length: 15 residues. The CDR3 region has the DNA TGCAGTGCTACTGGTTCTTCGCGACCTAACAATGAGCAGTTCTTC. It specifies CSATGSSRPNNEQFF.

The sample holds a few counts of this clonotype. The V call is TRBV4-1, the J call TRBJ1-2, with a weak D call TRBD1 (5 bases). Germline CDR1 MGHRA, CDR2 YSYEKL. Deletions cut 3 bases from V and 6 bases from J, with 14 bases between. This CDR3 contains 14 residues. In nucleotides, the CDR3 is TGCGCCAGCAGCCAGGGGGGAAGCTTTGATGGCTACACCTTC. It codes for CASSQGGSFDGYTF.

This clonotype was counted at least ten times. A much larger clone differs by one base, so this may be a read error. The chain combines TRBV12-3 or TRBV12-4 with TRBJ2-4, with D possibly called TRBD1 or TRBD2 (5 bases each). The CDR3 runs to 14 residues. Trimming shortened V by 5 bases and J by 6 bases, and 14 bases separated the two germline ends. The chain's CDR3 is CASSVGRGRNIQYF. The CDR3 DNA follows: TGTGCCAGCAGTGTAGGACGGGGACGAAACATTCAGTACTTC.

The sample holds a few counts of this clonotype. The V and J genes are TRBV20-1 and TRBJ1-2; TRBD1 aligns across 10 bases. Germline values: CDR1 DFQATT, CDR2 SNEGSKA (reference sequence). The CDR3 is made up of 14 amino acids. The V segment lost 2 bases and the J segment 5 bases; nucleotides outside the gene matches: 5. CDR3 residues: CSARNRDRGYGYTF. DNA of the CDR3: TGCAGTGCTAGAAACCGGGACAGGGGATATGGCTACACCTTC.

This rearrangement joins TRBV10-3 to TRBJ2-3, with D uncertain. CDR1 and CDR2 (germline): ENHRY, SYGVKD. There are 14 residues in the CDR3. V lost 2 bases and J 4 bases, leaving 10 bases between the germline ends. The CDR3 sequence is CAISEPLVADTQYF. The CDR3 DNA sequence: TGTGCCATCAGTGAGCCCCTCGTAGCAGATACGCAGTATTTT.

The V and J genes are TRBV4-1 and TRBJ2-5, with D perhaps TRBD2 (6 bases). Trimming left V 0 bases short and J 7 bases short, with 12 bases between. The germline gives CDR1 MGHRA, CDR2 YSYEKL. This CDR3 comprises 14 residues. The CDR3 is CASSQDRTGGTQYF. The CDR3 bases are TGCGCCAGCAGCCAAGATCGGACCGGGGGGACCCAGTACTTC.

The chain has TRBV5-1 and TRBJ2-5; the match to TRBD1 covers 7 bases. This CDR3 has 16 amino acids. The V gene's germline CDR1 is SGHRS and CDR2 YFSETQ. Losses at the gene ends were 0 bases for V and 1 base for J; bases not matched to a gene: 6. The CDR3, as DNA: TGCGCCAGCAGCTTGGGACAGGGTAGCCCCCAAGAGACCCAGTACTTC. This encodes CASSLGQGSPQETQYF.

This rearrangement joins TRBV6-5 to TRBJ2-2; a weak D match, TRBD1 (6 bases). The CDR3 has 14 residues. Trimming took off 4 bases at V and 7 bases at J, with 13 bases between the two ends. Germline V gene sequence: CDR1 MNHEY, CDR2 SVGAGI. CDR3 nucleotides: TGTGCCAGCAGTTTCCGAACAGGGAACGGGGAGCTGTTTTTT. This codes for CASSFRTGNGELFF.

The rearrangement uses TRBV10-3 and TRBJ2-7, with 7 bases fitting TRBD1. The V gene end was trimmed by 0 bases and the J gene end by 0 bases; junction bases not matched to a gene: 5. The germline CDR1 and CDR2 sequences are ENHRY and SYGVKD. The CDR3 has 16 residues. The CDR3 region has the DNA TGTGCCATCAGTGAGTCGCGAGGGACAGCCTCCTACGAGCAGTACTTC. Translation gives CAISESRGTASYEQYF.

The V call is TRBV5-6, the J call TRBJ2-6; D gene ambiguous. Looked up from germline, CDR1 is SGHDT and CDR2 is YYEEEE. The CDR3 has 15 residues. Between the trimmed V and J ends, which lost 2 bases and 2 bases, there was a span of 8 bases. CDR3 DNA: TGTGCCAGCAGCTTTAGAGGCACTGGGGCCAACGTCCTGACTTTC. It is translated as CASSFRGTGANVLTF.

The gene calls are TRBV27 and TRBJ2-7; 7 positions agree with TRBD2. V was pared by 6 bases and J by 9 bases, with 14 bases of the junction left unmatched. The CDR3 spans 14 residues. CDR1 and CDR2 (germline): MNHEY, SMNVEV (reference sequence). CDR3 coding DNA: TGTGCCAGCAGGCCTGGGACTAATCGTATTGGGCAGTACTTC. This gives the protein CASRPGTNRIGQYF.

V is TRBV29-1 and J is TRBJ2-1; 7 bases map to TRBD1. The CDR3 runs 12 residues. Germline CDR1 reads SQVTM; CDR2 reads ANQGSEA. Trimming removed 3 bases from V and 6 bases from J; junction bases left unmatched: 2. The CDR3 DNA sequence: TGCAGCGTTGAGACAGGGACCAATGAGCAGTTCTTC. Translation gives CSVETGTNEQFF.

The CDR3 spells CSARNGQRVSCEQFF. The CDR3 coding sequence is TGCAGTGCGAGGAACGGACAGAGGGTCTCATGTGAGCAGTTCTTC. This sequence joins TRBV20-1 and TRBJ2-1; D might be TRBD1 (6 bases). Looked up from germline, CDR1 is DFQATT and CDR2 is SNEGSKA (reference sequence). With 6 bases removed from V and 9 bases from J, the gap between germline ends came to 24 bases. The CDR3 runs 15 residues.

The CDR3 loop reads CASSQSGDLYEQYF. CDR3 DNA sequence: TGCGCCAGCAGCCAAAGCGGAGACCTATACGAGCAGTACTTC. This rearrangement joins TRBV4-1 to TRBJ2-4; weak D call: TRBD2 (5 bases). The DNA end lines up better with TRBJ2-7; the J call may be wrong. The CDR3 totals 14 residues. The V gene's germline CDR1 is MGHRA and CDR2 YSYEKL.

The CDR3 DNA reads as TGTGCCAGCAGCTACGACAACTACAATGAGCAGTTCTTC. The encoded protein is CASSYDNYNEQFF. The chain uses TRBV6-5 and TRBJ2-1; unclear D gene. The CDR3 runs to 13 residues. CDR1 is MNHEY, CDR2 SVGAGI, per germline. V was cut by 6 bases and J by 3 bases, with 9 bases left in between.

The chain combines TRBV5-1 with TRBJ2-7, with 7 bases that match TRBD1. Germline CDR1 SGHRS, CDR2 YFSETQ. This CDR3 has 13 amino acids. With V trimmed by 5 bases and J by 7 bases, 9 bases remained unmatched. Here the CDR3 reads CASRLLGGNEQYF. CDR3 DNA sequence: TGCGCCAGCAGACTCTTAGGGGGCAATGAGCAGTACTTC.